The source of this TCR beta chain is a study of technical replicates of blood from several donors. Sequencing was performed with immunoSEQ multiplex PCR; in TCRdb, only in-frame clones are kept and a portion is missing. The data show 65,000 to 90,000 clones, approximately 98% seen once. The J segment lost 8 bases and the V segment lost 5 bases, leaving 8 bases of the junction unmatched. This CDR3 region has 16 residues. The germline CDR1 and CDR2 sequences are SGHTA and FQGTGA. This receptor was identified in a human donor in good health. The specimen was T cells isolated from PBMCs. The chain couples TRBV7-3 to TRBJ2-1; 14 bases fit TRBD2. This CDR3 reads CASSPLGLAGVDEQFF. CDR3 in DNA: TGTGCCAGCAGCCCGCTGGGACTAGCGGGAGTGGATGAGCAGTTCTTC.